This entry is about one T cell receptor beta chain. Some clones are missing from TCRdb's copy, which holds only in-frame ones; the method was immunoSEQ multiplex PCR. The table shows about 300,000 clones, with just under 90% occurring only once. V was trimmed by 6 bases and J by 0 bases, leaving 12 bases between them. This CDR3 comprises 15 residues. The V gene's germline CDR1 is LNHDA and CDR2 SQIVND (reference sequence). The sample originates from a study of blood T cell repertoires in COVID-19. It was during active infection that Seattle patients were enrolled and then longitudinally followed. The sample comprised peripheral blood. This sequence was found in a woman aged 30 to 39 with COVID-19, enrolled during active disease. The V and J genes are TRBV19 and TRBJ2-1; no firm D call. CDR3 coding DNA: TGTGCCAGTAGCCCAACTGTATACTCCTACAATGAGCAGTTCTTC. It is translated as CASSPTVYSYNEQFF. The whole variable domain, remainder taken from reference TRBV19 and TRBJ2-1, is DGGITQSPKYLFRKEGQNVTLSCEQNLNHDAMYWYRQDPGQGLRLIYYSQIVNDFQKGDIAEGYSVSREKKESFPLTVTSAQKNPTAFYLCASSPTVYSYNEQFFGPGTRLTVL.